This is a list of T cell receptor beta chains from one sample in a study of CD8+ T cells in alopecia areata. Using immunoSEQ multiplex PCR, the repertoire was profiled, and TCRdb retains in-frame clones only, with some absent. This sample has some 180,000 clones; roughly 63% occur once, and the top ten carry over 1.5%. Source: CD4+ T cells sorted from blood, taken at week 0. These receptors all stem from a human donor with alopecia areata. CDR3s include the opening cysteine and the closing phenylalanine or tryptophan. D genes are given only for firm matches. Clone size appears in some rows only: once, few, many, or a class for an expanded clone.

j_call clone_size v_call d_call cdr3_aa cdr3_nt
TRBJ2-7 NA TRBV6-1 TRBD1 CASSGTVQTYEQYF TGTGCCAGCAGCGGGACAGTCCAGACCTACGAGCAGTACTTC
TRBJ1-6 NA TRBV5-1 NA CASREPNSPLHF TGCGCCAGCAGAGAGCCGAATTCACCCCTCCACTTT
TRBJ2-5 few TRBV29-1 NA CSVKWAPGETQYF TGCAGCGTTAAGTGGGCGCCTGGAGAGACCCAGTACTTC
TRBJ1-2 once TRBV6-5 NA CASSNTARVDYGYTF TGTGCCAGCAGTAACACCGCCAGGGTGGACTATGGCTACACCTTC
TRBJ2-7 once TRBV2 TRBD1 CASNSGGYEQYF TGTGCCAGTAACTCAGGGGGTTACGAGCAGTACTTC
TRBJ2-3 NA TRBV11-2 NA CASSPLRGTFPDTQYF TGTGCCAGCAGCCCCCTTCGGGGGACCTTCCCTGATACGCAGTATTTT
TRBJ1-3 NA TRBV12-5 NA CASGLDLQGVGTIYF TGTGCTAGTGGTTTGGATTTACAGGGAGTCGGTACCATATATTTT
TRBJ2-7 NA TRBV15 NA CATSVGLAYEQYF TGTGCCACCAGCGTGGGGCTAGCCTACGAGCAGTACTTC
TRBJ1-1 NA TRBV6-5 NA CASRRIENTEAFF TGTGCCAGCAGAAGAATCGAGAACACTGAAGCTTTCTTT
TRBJ1-2 NA TRBV7-2 NA CASSATGQGNYGYTF TGTGCCAGCAGCGCAACCGGGCAGGGCAACTATGGCTACACCTTC
TRBJ2-2 few TRBV14 TRBD1 CASKTGANTGELFF TGTGCCAGTAAGACAGGGGCGAACACCGGGGAGCTGTTTTTT
TRBJ2-4 few TRBV29-1 NA CSTRGSVKNIQYF TGCAGCACCCGGGGCTCCGTCAAAAACATTCAGTACTTC
TRBJ1-3 few TRBV29-1 NA CSVGDPGNTIYF TGCAGCGTTGGAGACCCTGGAAACACCATATATTTT
TRBJ2-7 few TRBV28 NA CASTLQGTVHEQYF TGTGCCAGCACCTTACAGGGGACTGTTCACGAGCAGTACTTC
TRBJ1-1 few TRBV29-1 TRBD1 CSVGADRGNTEAFF TGCAGCGTTGGCGCGGACAGGGGGAACACTGAAGCTTTCTTT
TRBJ1-2 NA TRBV9 NA CASSVGLSIYGYTF TGTGCCAGCAGCGTAGGGCTGTCCATCTATGGCTACACCTTC
TRBJ2-7 few TRBV4-3 NA CASSQDHGGAHEQYF TGCGCCAGCAGCCAAGATCATGGGGGGGCCCACGAGCAGTACTTC
TRBJ2-7 NA TRBV5-1 NA CASSLADEQYF TGCGCCAGCAGCTTGGCAGACGAGCAGTACTTC
TRBJ1-1 NA TRBV29-1 TRBD1 CSVELRQGFTEAFF TGCAGCGTTGAACTTAGACAGGGTTTCACTGAAGCTTTCTTT
TRBJ2-3 NA TRBV28 NA CASSSHSTDTQYF TGTGCCAGCAGTTCCCACAGCACAGATACGCAGTATTTT
TRBJ1-4 NA TRBV29-1 NA CSAMGDGSTNEKLFF TGCAGCGCCATGGGAGACGGCAGCACTAATGAAAAACTGTTTTTT
TRBJ1-5 few TRBV7-2 TRBD1 CASSYRGDQPQHF TGTGCCAGCAGCTACAGGGGCGATCAGCCCCAGCATTTT
TRBJ1-5 few TRBV5-1 NA CASSLDGSVNQPQHF TGCGCCAGCAGCTTGGACGGTTCAGTGAATCAGCCCCAGCATTTT
TRBJ1-5 NA TRBV10-2 NA CASSDGALSNQPQHF TGCGCCAGCAGTGATGGGGCTCTTAGCAATCAGCCCCAGCATTTT
TRBJ2-7 NA TRBV5-1 TRBD1 CASSPRDSDYEQYF TGCGCCAGCAGCCCCCGGGACAGCGACTACGAGCAGTACTTC
TRBJ2-3 NA TRBV6-1 TRBD2 CASSEELAGGPLDTQYF TGTGCCAGCAGTGAAGAGCTAGCGGGGGGGCCGCTAGATACGCAGTATTTT
TRBJ2-3 NA TRBV27 NA CASSLLSPDTQYF TGTGCCAGCAGTTTGTTGTCCCCAGATACGCAGTATTTT
TRBJ2-7 NA TRBV15 NA CATSRDKGTYEQYF TGTGCCACCAGCAGAGATAAGGGTACCTACGAGCAGTACTTC
TRBJ2-1 NA TRBV10-2 NA CASSEVPDEQFF TGCGCCAGCAGTGAGGTCCCCGATGAGCAGTTCTTC
TRBJ1-1 NA TRBV29-1 NA CSVSLRALNTEAFF TGCAGCGTTTCCTTGAGGGCACTGAACACTGAAGCTTTCTTT
TRBJ1-1 NA TRBV10-3 NA CAISLDLDTEAFF TGTGCCATCAGCCTGGATCTGGACACTGAAGCTTTCTTT
TRBJ1-1 NA TRBV20-1 NA CSVRDGEAFF TGCAGTGTACGGGACGGTGAAGCTTTCTTT
TRBJ2-1 few TRBV21-1 NA CASTRYNEQFF TGTGCCAGCACCCGGTACAATGAGCAGTTCTTC
TRBJ2-7 few TRBV7-9 NA CASSPRPAGEQYF TGTGCCAGCAGCCCCCGCCCCGCCGGGGAGCAGTACTTC
TRBJ2-7 NA TRBV5-1 TRBD1 CASTRTGQIYEQYF TGCGCCAGCACCAGGACGGGACAGATCTACGAGCAGTACTTC
TRBJ1-2 NA TRBV25-1 NA CASSAGRSYYGYTF TGTGCCAGCAGTGCCGGTCGATCATACTATGGCTACACCTTC
TRBJ1-2 few TRBV29-1 NA CSVEKGRHGYTF TGCAGCGTCGAAAAGGGTCGGCATGGCTACACCTTC
TRBJ1-2 NA TRBV7-2 TRBD1 CASSRDRATNYGYTF TGTGCCAGCAGCCGCGACAGGGCAACTAACTATGGCTACACCTTC
TRBJ2-1 NA TRBV30 NA CAWSARSYNEQFF TGTGCCTGGAGCGCTAGGTCCTACAATGAGCAGTTCTTC
TRBJ2-3 NA TRBV29-1 NA CSAGTDTQYF TGCAGCGCCGGGACAGATACGCAGTATTTT
TRBJ2-1 few TRBV30 TRBD2 CAWRGGTEQFF TGTGCCTGGAGGGGGGGGACGGAGCAGTTCTTC
TRBJ1-6 many TRBV5-1 NA CASTPLGADSPLHF TGCGCCAGCACTCCCCTTGGGGCGGATTCACCCCTCCACTTT
TRBJ2-7 once TRBV29-1 NA CSAWTGRYEQYF TGCAGCGCATGGACCGGACGCTACGAGCAGTACTTC
TRBJ2-7 NA TRBV7-2 NA CASSLRSTSSYEQYF TGTGCCAGCAGCTTAAGGAGCACGTCCTCCTACGAGCAGTACTTC
TRBJ1-2 NA TRBV19 NA CASRQGSGYTF TGTGCCAGTAGGCAGGGGTCTGGCTACACCTTC
TRBJ2-7 few TRBV9 TRBD2 CASSVEPNLAGGMYEQYF TGTGCCAGCAGCGTTGAACCCAACCTAGCGGGGGGGATGTACGAGCAGTACTTC
TRBJ1-5 NA TRBV5-6 NA CASSLGLWGKGNQPQHF TGTGCCAGCAGCTTGGGGCTATGGGGGAAGGGGAATCAGCCCCAGCATTTT
TRBJ1-5 NA TRBV30 NA CAWSAQEQHSNQPQHF TGTGCCTGGAGTGCCCAGGAACAACATAGCAATCAGCCCCAGCATTTT
TRBJ1-5 NA TRBV30 NA CAWSGPDQPQHF TGTGCCTGGAGCGGACCCGATCAGCCCCAGCATTTT
TRBJ1-2 NA TRBV30 TRBD1 CAWSSTGVDGYTF TGTGCCTGGAGTTCCACAGGGGTAGATGGCTACACCTTC
TRBJ2-7 NA TRBV30 NA CAWGEQVVHEQYF TGTGCCTGGGGCGAACAGGTTGTTCACGAGCAGTACTTC
TRBJ1-1 NA TRBV29-1 NA CSVEPRGKMNTEAFF TGCAGCGTTGAGCCCAGGGGAAAAATGAACACTGAAGCTTTCTTT
TRBJ1-2 NA TRBV4-1 NA CASSLRSGAPGYTF TGCGCCAGCAGCCTCCGATCAGGGGCACCCGGCTACACCTTC
TRBJ2-5 NA TRBV30 NA CAWRGPADDRWQETQYF TGTGCCTGGAGGGGCCCCGCGGATGACAGGTGGCAAGAGACCCAGTACTTC
TRBJ2-2 NA TRBV5-1 TRBD1 CASSTLPTGGLSTGELFF TGCGCCAGCAGTACGCTTCCTACAGGGGGCTTGAGCACCGGGGAGCTGTTTTTT
TRBJ2-7 NA TRBV5-6 NA CASSLDRVSYEQYF TGTGCCAGCAGCTTGGATCGTGTCTCCTACGAGCAGTACTTC
TRBJ1-1 once TRBV29-1 NA CSVAMMDGRQAFF TGCAGCGTCGCCATGATGGACGGAAGACAAGCTTTCTTT
TRBJ2-5 few TRBV4-3 TRBD2 CASSQETSGGPYQETQYF TGCGCCAGCAGCCAAGAGACTAGCGGGGGCCCGTACCAAGAGACCCAGTACTTC
TRBJ2-1 few TRBV4-2 TRBD2 CASSQDQRTSEEQFF TGTGCCAGCAGCCAAGATCAACGGACTAGCGAAGAGCAGTTCTTC
TRBJ2-5 NA TRBV25-1 NA CASSNRVIQETQYF TGTGCCAGCAGCAACAGGGTTATCCAAGAGACCCAGTACTTC